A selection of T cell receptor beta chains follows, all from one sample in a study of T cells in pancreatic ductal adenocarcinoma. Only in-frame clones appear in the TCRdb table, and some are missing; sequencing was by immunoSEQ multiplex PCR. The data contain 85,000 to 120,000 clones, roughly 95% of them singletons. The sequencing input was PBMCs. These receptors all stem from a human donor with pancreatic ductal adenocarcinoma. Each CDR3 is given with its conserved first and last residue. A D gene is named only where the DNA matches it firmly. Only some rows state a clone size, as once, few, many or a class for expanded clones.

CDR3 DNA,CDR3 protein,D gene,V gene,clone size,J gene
TGTGCCAGCAGTGGTGGGACTAGCACAGATACGCAGTATTTT,CASSGGTSTDTQYF,NA,TRBV6-4,NA,TRBJ2-3
TGTGCCAGCAGCTTAGTTCCGGGACAGTTTCTCCAAGAGACCCAGTACTTC,CASSLVPGQFLQETQYF,TRBD1,TRBV11-2,NA,TRBJ2-5
TGTGCCAGCAGCTTAGGACTAGCGGGAGGAGGAGCAGATACGCAGTATTTT,CASSLGLAGGGADTQYF,TRBD2,TRBV11-2,NA,TRBJ2-3
TGCAGCGTTTCAGGGATGGGAGAGCAGTTCTTC,CSVSGMGEQFF,NA,TRBV29-1,NA,TRBJ2-1
TGTGCCAGCAGCCAAGACCCCGGGACAGGGGTGGCTAATGAAAAACTGTTTTTT,CASSQDPGTGVANEKLFF,TRBD1,TRBV4-2,NA,TRBJ1-4
TGTGCCAGCAGTAAACTTAGCGGGAGTAGCACAGATACGCAGTATTTT,CASSKLSGSSTDTQYF,TRBD2,TRBV2,NA,TRBJ2-3
TGCGCCAGCAGCTTGGATGGACTAGCGCGCACAGATACGCAGTATTTT,CASSLDGLARTDTQYF,TRBD2,TRBV5-1,NA,TRBJ2-3
TGTGCCAGCAGTTATCTTCCGGGACAGGGGGAAAAACTGTTTTTT,CASSYLPGQGEKLFF,TRBD1,TRBV28,NA,TRBJ1-4
TGTGCCAGCAGCCTGGGAGGTGGTGGTGGATCTGGAAACACCATATATTTT,CASSLGGGGGSGNTIYF,NA,TRBV7-9,NA,TRBJ1-3
TGTGCCAGTAGCATCCGGGACAGCCCTTTCTACGAGCAGTACTTC,CASSIRDSPFYEQYF,TRBD1,TRBV19,NA,TRBJ2-7
TGTGCCACCAGCAGAGGGGGGGACGGTCTTGGCTACACCTTC,CATSRGGDGLGYTF,NA,TRBV15,NA,TRBJ1-2
TGCGCCAGCAGTGATAGCGGGAGAAGGGTCGAGCAGTACTTC,CASSDSGRRVEQYF,TRBD2,TRBV10-2,once,TRBJ2-7
TGTGCCAGCAGTTTACCTACGGGGTGGGGCTACGAGCAGTACTTC,CASSLPTGWGYEQYF,NA,TRBV28,NA,TRBJ2-7
TGTGCCAGCAGGCCACAGGGGTACGAGCAGTACTTC,CASRPQGYEQYF,TRBD1,TRBV6-1,NA,TRBJ2-7
TGCGCCAGCAGCCAAGAAGTCCAGCGACAGGGTCCTCGGTATGAGCAGTTCTTC,CASSQEVQRQGPRYEQFF,TRBD1,TRBV4-3,NA,TRBJ2-1
TGCGCCAGCAACCACCGGGACAGGGATCTCGATGAGCAGTTCTTC,CASNHRDRDLDEQFF,TRBD1,TRBV5-1,NA,TRBJ2-1
TGTGCCAGCACCTTGGTTCCCGAAACCACGAAGAGCTCCTACAATGAGCAGTTCTTC,CASTLVPETTKSSYNEQFF,NA,TRBV6-7,NA,TRBJ2-1
TGTGCCAGCAGCTTGGTCTCTTATAGCACAGATACGCAGTATTTT,CASSLVSYSTDTQYF,NA,TRBV5-6,NA,TRBJ2-3
TGTGCCTCAGGAGGGGTGTCCGGAAACACCATATATTTT,CASGGVSGNTIYF,NA,TRBV5-5,NA,TRBJ1-3
TGTGCCAGTAGGATCGGAGGGGGGGGCCAGCCCCAGCATTTT,CASRIGGGGQPQHF,NA,TRBV19,NA,TRBJ1-5
TGTGCCAGCTCACCAATACCGGGGGATACGCAGTATTTT,CASSPIPGDTQYF,NA,TRBV18,NA,TRBJ2-3
TGTGCCAGCTCACTGCTAGCGGGAGGCGCCGGGGAGCTGTTTTTT,CASSLLAGGAGELFF,TRBD2,TRBV18,NA,TRBJ2-2
TGTGCCAGCAGCGTAGGCAGGGGGTACACCGGGGAGCTGTTTTTT,CASSVGRGYTGELFF,TRBD1,TRBV9,once,TRBJ2-2
TGTGCCATCGCGGACTCAACTAGCGGCCGTCTCGCTGATGAGCAGTTCTTC,CAIADSTSGRLADEQFF,TRBD2,TRBV10-3,once,TRBJ2-1
TGTGCCAGCAGCTTAGGAGGTGACTCCTACGAGCAGTACTTC,CASSLGGDSYEQYF,NA,TRBV7-9,NA,TRBJ2-7
TGTGCCAGCAGCTTAGTTACCGAGTACGAGCAGTACTTC,CASSLVTEYEQYF,NA,TRBV7-8,once,TRBJ2-7
TGTGCCAGCAGCTGGACAGGCAAAGGGGTTGCAACTAATGAAAAACTGTTTTTT,CASSWTGKGVATNEKLFF,TRBD1,TRBV5-4,NA,TRBJ1-4
TGTGCCAGCAGTTACTCGAGGGTTACGGATCCTACAGCTTTCTTT,CASSYSRVTDPTAFF,NA,TRBV6-5,NA,TRBJ1-1
TGCGCCAGCAGTCGAGGACTCCTGGTGGGTGCCTACAATGAGCAGTTCTTC,CASSRGLLVGAYNEQFF,NA,TRBV5-1,once,TRBJ2-1
TGTGCCATCAGTGAGGCGGGGGCATATCAGCCCCAGCATTTT,CAISEAGAYQPQHF,NA,TRBV10-3,few,TRBJ1-5
TGTGCCACCGCGGGGGAGAGGGAGACCCAGTACTTC,CATAGERETQYF,TRBD2,TRBV19,once,TRBJ2-5
TGTGCCAGCAGCCTAGCGGGATTTAGCACAGATACGCAGTATTTT,CASSLAGFSTDTQYF,TRBD2,TRBV2,NA,TRBJ2-3
TGTGCCAGCAGTGCTGCTACAGGGATCACCCACACAGATACGCAGTATTTT,CASSAATGITHTDTQYF,NA,TRBV28,NA,TRBJ2-3
TGTGCCAGCAGCCCGGCCGTAGCGATCCGGGAGCTGTTTTTT,CASSPAVAIRELFF,NA,TRBV4-2,NA,TRBJ2-2
TGTGCCAGCAGCTTAGTGAGGCAGCCCAATCAGCCCCAGCATTTT,CASSLVRQPNQPQHF,NA,TRBV7-8,NA,TRBJ1-5
TGTGCCAGCAGCTCCCAGGTTGGTGGGAGTAGCTCCTACGAGCAGTACTTC,CASSSQVGGSSSYEQYF,NA,TRBV7-6,NA,TRBJ2-7
TGTGCCAGCAGCGTAGAAGGCGGGACCTACAATGAGCAGTTCTTC,CASSVEGGTYNEQFF,NA,TRBV9,NA,TRBJ2-1
TGTGCCAGCAGTTTACTTTCTGAAAAACTGTTTTTT,CASSLLSEKLFF,NA,TRBV27,NA,TRBJ1-4
TGTGCCAGCATTCCAGTCCAGGGGGGGAACACTGAAGCTTTCTTT,CASIPVQGGNTEAFF,TRBD1,TRBV28,NA,TRBJ1-1
TGCAGCGTTGAGACAGAGATTTACGAGCAGTACTTC,CSVETEIYEQYF,NA,TRBV29-1,NA,TRBJ2-7
TGTGCCAGCAGCATAGGAGGGAAAGAGACCCAGTACTTC,CASSIGGKETQYF,NA,TRBV5-4,NA,TRBJ2-5
TGTGCCAGCAGTTACGACAGCTACAATGAGCAGTTCTTC,CASSYDSYNEQFF,NA,TRBV6-5,NA,TRBJ2-1
TGCGCCAGCAGCTTCGAGGGGGATCAGCCCCAGCATTTT,CASSFEGDQPQHF,NA,TRBV5-1,NA,TRBJ1-5
TGTGCCAGCAGCTTAGTTAGGGAGGCAGACTCCCACCAAGAGACCCAGTACTTC,CASSLVREADSHQETQYF,NA,TRBV7-2,NA,TRBJ2-5
TGTGCCAGCAGCTCTGGGGTTAGCGGGAGCTCCTACAATGAGCAGTTCTTC,CASSSGVSGSSYNEQFF,TRBD2,TRBV7-8,once,TRBJ2-1